A selection of T cell receptor beta chains follows, all from one sample in a study of shared clonotypes between healthy human individuals. The method was immunoSEQ multiplex PCR; TCRdb's version includes in-frame clones alone and lacks a portion of them. The data show around 2.3 million clones, with roughly 95% seen just once and roughly 0.13% held by the top ten. Sequencing was carried out using naive CD4+ T cells sorted from blood. These receptors were obtained from a man aged 18 to 35 in good health. Both conserved end residues are part of each CDR3. The D gene is left open where the match is weak. Clone size is given for some rows only: seen once, a few or many times, or a class if the clone is expanded.

J gene | clone size | CDR3 length | V gene | D gene | CDR3 protein | CDR3 DNA
TRBJ2-5 | . | 15 | TRBV7-9 | TRBD2 | CASSLVLAGAETQYF | TGTGCCAGCAGCTTAGTTCTAGCGGGAGCAGAGACCCAGTACTTC
TRBJ2-1 | . | 15 | TRBV7-2 | TRBD2 | CASLPSGGAGNEQFF | TGTGCCAGCCTGCCAAGCGGGGGGGCTGGCAATGAGCAGTTCTTC
TRBJ2-5 | . | 14 | TRBV18 | . | CASSPLARQETQYF | TGTGCCAGCTCACCACTGGCCAGACAAGAGACCCAGTACTTC
TRBJ1-2 | once | 11 | TRBV7-2 | . | CASSEFYGYTF | TGTGCCAGCAGCGAGTTCTATGGCTACACCTTC
TRBJ1-1 | . | 13 | TRBV29-1 | . | CSVEDSIGSRAFF | TGCAGCGTTGAAGACTCTATAGGGTCTCGAGCTTTCTTT
TRBJ1-5 | . | 15 | TRBV28 | . | CASSLGPSLNQPQHF | TGTGCCAGCAGTTTGGGTCCGTCCCTTAATCAGCCCCAGCATTTT
TRBJ2-2 | . | 14 | TRBV7-9 | TRBD1 | CASSPTGNPGELFF | TGTGCCAGCAGCCCGACAGGGAACCCCGGGGAGCTGTTTTTT
TRBJ2-3 | . | 12 | TRBV7-2 | . | CASSPLSDTQYF | TGTGCCAGCAGCCCCCTCTCGGATACGCAGTATTTT
TRBJ1-2 | . | 14 | TRBV6-5 | TRBD1 | CASSYVAGGNGYTF | TGTGCCAGCAGTTATGTCGCAGGGGGGAATGGCTACACCTTC
TRBJ1-1 | . | 16 | TRBV5-6 | . | CASSFRVTGINTEAFF | TGTGCCAGCAGCTTCCGAGTGACAGGAATAAACACTGAAGCTTTCTTT
TRBJ2-7 | . | 17 | TRBV5-4 | TRBD1 | CASSLVPLSGGFFEQYF | TGTGCCAGCAGCTTGGTCCCGCTGTCAGGGGGCTTTTTCGAGCAGTACTTC
TRBJ2-7 | . | 13 | TRBV6-6 | . | CASSRDSNYEQYF | TGTGCCAGCTCGCGCGACTCGAACTACGAGCAGTACTTC
TRBJ1-1 | . | 15 | TRBV9 | . | CASSVEAGRNTEAFF | TGTGCCAGCAGCGTAGAGGCAGGCCGGAACACTGAAGCTTTCTTT
TRBJ1-1 | once | 12 | TRBV6-6 | . | CASSPSKTEAFF | TGTGCCAGCAGCCCCTCTAAAACTGAAGCTTTCTTT
TRBJ2-3 | . | 14 | TRBV7-2 | . | CASSPQPGVDTQYF | TGTGCCAGCAGCCCCCAGCCGGGCGTAGATACGCAGTATTTT
TRBJ2-2 | . | 12 | TRBV13 | . | CASSKLAGELFF | TGTGCCAGCAGCAAACTAGCAGGGGAGCTGTTTTTT
TRBJ2-7 | . | 15 | TRBV9 | TRBD1 | CASSAGTGVAYEQYF | TGTGCCAGCAGCGCCGGGACAGGGGTGGCCTACGAGCAGTACTTC
TRBJ2-5 | . | 15 | TRBV30 | TRBD2 | CAWSLGVAGSETQYF | TGTGCCTGGAGCCTAGGAGTAGCGGGATCTGAGACCCAGTACTTC